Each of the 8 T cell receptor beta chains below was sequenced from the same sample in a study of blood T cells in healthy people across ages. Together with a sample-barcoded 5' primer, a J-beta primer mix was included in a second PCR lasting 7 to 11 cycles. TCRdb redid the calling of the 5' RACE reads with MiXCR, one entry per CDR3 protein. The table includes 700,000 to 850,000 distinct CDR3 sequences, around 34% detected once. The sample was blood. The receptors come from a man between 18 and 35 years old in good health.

The CDR3 coding sequence is TGTGCCAGCAGCAACGTCGGGGCTAGCGGGGGTAGCGGGGAGCTGTTTTTT. Its translation is CASSNVGASGGSGELFF. The chain uses TRBV7-2 and TRBJ2-2; 10 nucleotides align to TRBD2. CDR3 length equals 17 residues. The V gene end was trimmed by 5 bases and the J gene end by 7 bases; junction bases not matched to a gene: 13. Germline CDR1 SGHTA, CDR2 FQGNSA.

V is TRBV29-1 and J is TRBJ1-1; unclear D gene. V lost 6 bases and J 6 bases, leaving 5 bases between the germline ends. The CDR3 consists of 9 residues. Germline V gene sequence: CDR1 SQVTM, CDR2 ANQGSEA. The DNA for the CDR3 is TGCAGCGTAGGACCTGAAGCTTTCTTT. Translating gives CSVGPEAFF.

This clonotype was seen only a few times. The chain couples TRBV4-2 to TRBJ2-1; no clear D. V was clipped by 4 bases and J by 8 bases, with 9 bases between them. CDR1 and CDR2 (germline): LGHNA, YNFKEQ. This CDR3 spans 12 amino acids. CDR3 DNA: TGTGCCAGCAGCCTTACCACCGATGAGCAGTTCTTC. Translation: CASSLTTDEQFF.

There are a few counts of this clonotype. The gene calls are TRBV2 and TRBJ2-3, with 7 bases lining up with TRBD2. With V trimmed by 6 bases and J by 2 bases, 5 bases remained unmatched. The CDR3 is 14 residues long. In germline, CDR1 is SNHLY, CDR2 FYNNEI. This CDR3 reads CASRIGGDTDTQYF. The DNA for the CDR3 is TGTGCCAGCAGAATTGGGGGGGACACAGATACGCAGTATTTT.

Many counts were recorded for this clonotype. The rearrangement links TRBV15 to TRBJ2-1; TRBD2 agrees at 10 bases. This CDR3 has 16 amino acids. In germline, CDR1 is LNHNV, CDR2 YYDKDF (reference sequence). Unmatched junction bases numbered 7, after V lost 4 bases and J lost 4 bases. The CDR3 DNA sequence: TGTGCCACCAGCATCCCGGGACTAGCGAGATACAATGAGCAGTTCTTC. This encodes CATSIPGLARYNEQFF.

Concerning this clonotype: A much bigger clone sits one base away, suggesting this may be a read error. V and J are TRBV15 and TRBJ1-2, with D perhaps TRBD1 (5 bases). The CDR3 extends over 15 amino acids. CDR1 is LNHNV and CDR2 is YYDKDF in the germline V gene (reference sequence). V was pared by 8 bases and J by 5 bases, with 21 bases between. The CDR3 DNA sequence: TGTGCCACCGGCCTTGCCAGGGCCGGTGGTTATGGCTACACCTTC. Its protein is CATGLARAGGYGYTF.

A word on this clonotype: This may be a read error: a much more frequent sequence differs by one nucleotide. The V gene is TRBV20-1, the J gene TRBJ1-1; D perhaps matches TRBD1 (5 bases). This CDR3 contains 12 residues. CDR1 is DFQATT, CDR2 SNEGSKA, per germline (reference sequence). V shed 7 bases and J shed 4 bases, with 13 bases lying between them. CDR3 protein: CSVKQAVTEAFF. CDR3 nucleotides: TGCAGTGTTAAACAGGCGGTCACTGAAGCTTTCTTT.

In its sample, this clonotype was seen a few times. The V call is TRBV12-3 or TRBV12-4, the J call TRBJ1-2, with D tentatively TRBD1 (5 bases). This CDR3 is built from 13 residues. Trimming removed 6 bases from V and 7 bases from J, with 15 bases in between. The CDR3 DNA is TGTGCCAGCAGCACGACGGGGCTCAGTGGCTACACCTTC. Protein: CASSTTGLSGYTF.